A single sample gave rise to the 14 T cell receptor beta chains below, sequenced in a study of shared clonotypes between healthy human individuals. Assay: immunoSEQ multiplex PCR; the TCRdb copy retains only in-frame clones and omits some. The sample lists over 950,000 clones, approximately 80% occurring once. Sequenced sample: memory CD4+ T cells from PBMCs. Subset of the sample: CD45RA-negative fraction. These receptors were collected from a man between 18 and 29 years old in good health. Some clones in this sample may be carry-over from other donors' samples.

The chain is built from TRBV27 and TRBJ1-1; TRBD1 aligns across 7 bases. Germline V gene lookup returns CDR1 MNHEY and CDR2 SMNVEV (reference sequence). The CDR3 is made up of 14 amino acids. V lost 6 bases, J lost 2 bases, and 6 bases stayed unmatched. CDR3 nucleotides: TGTGCCAGCAGCGATTGGGACAGAAACACTGAAGCTTTCTTT. Amino acids: CASSDWDRNTEAFF.

This chain connects TRBV6-5 to TRBJ2-2; no clear D. The CDR3 covers 12 residues. The ends were cut back, 1 base at V and 6 bases at J, with 3 bases in the middle. The germline V gene encodes CDR1 MNHEY and CDR2 SVGAGI. The CDR3 DNA sequence: TGTGCCAGCAGTTACTGGTCCGGGGAGCTGTTTTTT. Translation: CASSYWSGELFF.

The V gene is TRBV27, the J gene TRBJ2-1, with 8 bases identical to TRBD1. This CDR3 contains 15 residues. Germline-derived CDR1 and CDR2 are MNHEY and SMNVEV (reference sequence). The J segment lost 6 bases and the V segment lost 5 bases, leaving 9 bases of the junction unmatched. CDR3 sequence (DNA): TGTGCCAGCAGTCCAAGGGACAGGAGGTTCAATGAGCAGTTCTTC. It yields the protein CASSPRDRRFNEQFF.

The rearrangement uses TRBV2 and TRBJ2-6, with D possibly TRBD1 on 6 matching bases. Between the trimmed V and J ends, which lost 4 bases and 0 bases, there was a span of 13 bases. This CDR3 has 17 amino acids. Germline loops: CDR1 SNHLY, CDR2 FYNNEI. CDR3 protein: CASSGGGRSSGANVLTF. DNA of the CDR3: TGTGCCAGCAGTGGAGGGGGACGATCCTCTGGGGCCAACGTCCTGACTTTC.

This clone has just one count. The chain has TRBV28 and TRBJ1-5; unclear D gene. The germline V gene encodes CDR1 MDHEN and CDR2 SYDVKM. Trimming took 4 bases from V and 2 from J, leaving 12 bases between them. The CDR3 consists of 15 residues. The CDR3 nucleotides are TGTGCCAGCAGTTACGAGGGTGTGGGCAATCAGCCCCAGCATTTT. It is translated as CASSYEGVGNQPQHF.

Concerning this clone: The sample has other DNA sequences that encode this CDR3 too. The genes are TRBV2 and TRBJ2-3; weak D call: TRBD2 (6 bases). CDR3 length equals 15 residues. Trimming took off 3 bases at V and 1 base at J, with 11 bases between the two ends. CDR1 is SNHLY, CDR2 FYNNEI, per germline. CDR3 nucleotides: TGTGCCAGCAGTGACCGGGGGTCCGGCACAGATACGCAGTATTTT. This codes for CASSDRGSGTDTQYF. Full variable domain (outside the CDR3, taken from reference TRBV2 and TRBJ2-3): EPEVTQTPSHQVTQMGQEVILRCVPISNHLYFYWYRQILGQKVEFLVSFYNNEISEKSEIFDDQFSVERPDGSNFTLKIRSTKLEDSAMYFCASSDRGSGTDTQYFGPGTRLTVL.

The V call is TRBV7-8, the J call TRBJ2-1, with 9 bases lining up with TRBD1. Germline CDR1 and CDR2: SGHVS and FQNEAQ. With 5 bases clipped from V and 5 bases from J, the junction kept 7 bases outside the gene matches. The CDR3 runs to 15 residues. The CDR3 bases are TGTGCCAGCAGCAAATGGGACAGGGCAGACAATGAGCAGTTCTTC. It is translated as CASSKWDRADNEQFF.

V and J are TRBV18 and TRBJ2-2; D unresolved. The CDR3 has 17 amino acids. CDR1 KGHSH and CDR2 LQKENI come from the germline V gene. The V and J ends lost 4 bases and 0 bases respectively, with 15 bases between them. The CDR3 coding sequence is TGTGCCAGCTCACACGACATGTTGGCAGCGAACACCGGGGAGCTGTTTTTT. This gives the protein CASSHDMLAANTGELFF.

This rearrangement joins TRBV5-1 to TRBJ2-6, with D hard to call. CDR1 and CDR2 (germline): SGHRS, YFSETQ. V was pared by 0 bases and J by 0 bases, with 4 bases between. The CDR3 is made up of 15 amino acids. The CDR3 DNA reads as TGCGCCAGCAGCTTGGATGTCTCTGGGGCCAACGTCCTGACTTTC. Encoded protein: CASSLDVSGANVLTF.

Only one count was recorded for this clone. In the same sample, other DNA sequences code for this CDR3. This chain connects TRBV6-5 to TRBJ1-1, with D possibly matching TRBD1 (5 bases). Trimming stripped 0 bases from V and 1 base from J, with 6 bases between. This CDR3 has 14 residues. Germline assignment: CDR1 MNHEY and CDR2 SVGAGI. CDR3: CASSYSQGNTEAFF. The DNA for the CDR3 is TGTGCCAGCAGTTACTCTCAGGGGAACACTGAAGCTTTCTTT.

This clone was seen repeatedly, ten times or more. The rearrangement uses TRBV7-9 and TRBJ2-5; 8 positions agree with TRBD2. Germline values: CDR1 SEHNR, CDR2 FQNEAQ (reference sequence). With V trimmed by 5 bases and J by 7 bases, 12 bases remained unmatched. There are 15 residues in the CDR3. CDR3: CASSDRLASSGTQYF. DNA for the CDR3: TGTGCCAGCAGCGACCGACTAGCGTCCTCGGGGACCCAGTACTTC.

The chain employs TRBV5-1 and TRBJ2-1; 10 positions match TRBD2. The CDR3 length is 15 residues. Germline V lookup: CDR1 SGHRS, CDR2 YFSETQ. The ends lost 4 bases at V and 5 bases at J; junction bases unmatched: 6. The CDR3, as DNA: TGCGCCAGCAGCCCGGGACTAGCGAACAACAATGAGCAGTTCTTC. It is translated as CASSPGLANNNEQFF.

The chain links TRBV28 to TRBJ2-5; TRBD2 agrees at 7 bases. In germline, CDR1 is MDHEN, CDR2 SYDVKM. This CDR3 contains 13 residues. The CDR3 DNA sequence: TGTGCAGTTAGGGACTATGAGAGGGAGACCCAGTACTTC. Protein: CAVRDYERETQYF.

The gene calls are TRBV4-1 and TRBJ1-2, with D possibly matching TRBD1 (6 bases). The germline CDR1 and CDR2 sequences are MGHRA and YSYEKL. Trimming removed 1 base from V and 5 bases from J, with 17 bases in between. There are 16 residues in the CDR3. CDR3 loop: CASSQGGPSGWYGYTF. CDR3 DNA sequence: TGCGCCAGCAGCCAAGGGGGGCCCAGCGGTTGGTATGGCTACACCTTC.